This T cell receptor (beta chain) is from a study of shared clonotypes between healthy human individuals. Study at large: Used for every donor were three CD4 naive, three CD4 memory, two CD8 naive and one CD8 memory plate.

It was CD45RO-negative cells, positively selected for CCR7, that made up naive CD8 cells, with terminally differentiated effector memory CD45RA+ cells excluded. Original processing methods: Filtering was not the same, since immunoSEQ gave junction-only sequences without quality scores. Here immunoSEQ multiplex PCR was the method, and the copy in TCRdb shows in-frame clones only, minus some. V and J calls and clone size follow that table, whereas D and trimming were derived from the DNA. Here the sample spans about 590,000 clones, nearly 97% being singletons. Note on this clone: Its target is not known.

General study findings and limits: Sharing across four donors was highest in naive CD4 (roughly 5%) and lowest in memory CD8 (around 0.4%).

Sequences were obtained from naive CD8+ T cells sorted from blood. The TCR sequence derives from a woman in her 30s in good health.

For the CDR3, the DNA is TGTGCCAGCAGCATCCGGGCGGGCACTAACTACGAGCAGTACTTC. It is translated as CASSIRAGTNYEQYF. This sequence joins TRBV2 and TRBJ2-7; possibly TRBD2 for D (5 bases). V dropped 6 bases and J dropped 3 bases, with 18 bases sitting between them. Germline-derived CDR1 and CDR2 are SNHLY and FYNNEI. The CDR3 has 15 amino acids.